This T cell receptor beta chain came from a study of blood T cell repertoires in COVID-19. Turning to the study itself: Samples of COVID-19 (acute and convalescent) were obtained from the United States, Italy and Spain. PBMCs, B-cell-depleted T cells, or T cells provided the cDNA or gDNA that made up the material.

Trimming stripped 3 bases from V and 7 bases from J, with 15 bases between. The CDR3 has 14 residues. Per the germline V gene, CDR1 is MDHEN and CDR2 is SYDVKM. As handled by the study authors: Estimates of nucleated cell counts were drawn from the amplification of reference gene primers. The assay was immunoSEQ multiplex PCR, and TCRdb's table has in-frame clones only and misses some. For V, J and clone size, that table is used; D and trimming come from the DNA. The data contain approximately 360,000 clones, 70% to 90% of them singletons. The chain joins TRBV28 to TRBJ1-2, with D perhaps TRBD1 (6 bases). This TCR derives from a middle-aged man with acute or convalescent COVID-19. What was sequenced was peripheral blood. The CDR3 is CASSFLRGAGGYTF. The DNA for the CDR3 is TGTGCCAGCAGTTTCCTCAGGGGCGCGGGTGGCTACACCTTC.